This T cell receptor (beta chain) was profiled in a study of blood T cell repertoires in COVID-19. Study-level information: Spain, Italy and the United States supplied samples that represented acute and convalescent COVID-19.

The V gene's germline CDR1 is MGHDK and CDR2 SYGVNS. V dropped 5 bases and J dropped 5; count of bases not matched to a gene: 7. This CDR3 contains 15 residues. Source study methods: From reference gene primer amplification, estimates of nucleated cell counts were derived. Only in-frame clones appear in the TCRdb table, and some are missing; sequencing was by immunoSEQ multiplex PCR. The V and J calls and clone size are taken from that table; D and trimming were inferred from the DNA. The sample gives around 100,000 clones, 80% to 90% of which show up once; roughly 2.7% is in the top ten. The chain has TRBV25-1 and TRBJ1-4; TRBD1 aligns across 8 bases. The clonotype was recovered from a woman aged 45-65 years who had recovered from COVID-19. Source material: PBMCs or T cells enriched from blood (not recorded which). CDR3 DNA sequence: TGTGCCAGCAGTCAAGGACAGGGAAGGAATGAAAAACTGTTTTTT. It yields the protein CASSQGQGRNEKLFF.